The sequence of this T cell receptor beta chain was determined in a study of blood T cells in healthy people across ages. A second about 6 to 12 cycle PCR used barcoded and J-beta primers. Sequencing yielded, for each sample, at least 3 million paired-end reads carrying CDR3. TCRdb processed the 5' RACE reads anew with MiXCR; each CDR3 protein has one entry. The sample comprises about 580,000 distinct CDR3 sequences, around 48% of which are singletons, and around 23% rests with the top ten. Total RNA extracted from each sample amounted to at least 6 micrograms. This clonotype originated in a man older than 75 in good health. The sequenced sample was blood.

The CDR3 region is CSVRAGGPMNTEAFF. Here the CDR3 DNA reads TGCAGCGTGAGGGCAGGGGGCCCCATGAACACTGAAGCTTTCTTT. This sequence joins TRBV29-1 and TRBJ1-1; 8 positions match TRBD1. V lost 6 bases and J lost 0; bases outside the gene matches: 9. The CDR3 extends over 15 amino acids. CDR1 SQVTM and CDR2 ANQGSEA come from the germline V gene.